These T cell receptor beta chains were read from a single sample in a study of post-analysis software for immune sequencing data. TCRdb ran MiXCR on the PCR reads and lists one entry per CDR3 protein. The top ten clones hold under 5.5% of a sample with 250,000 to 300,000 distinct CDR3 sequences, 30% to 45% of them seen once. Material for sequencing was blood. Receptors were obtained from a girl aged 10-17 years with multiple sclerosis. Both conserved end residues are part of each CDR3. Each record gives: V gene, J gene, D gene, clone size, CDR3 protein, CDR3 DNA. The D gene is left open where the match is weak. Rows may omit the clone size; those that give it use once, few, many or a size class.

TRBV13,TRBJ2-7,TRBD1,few,CASSLEGQGSYEQYF,TGTGCCAGCAGCTTGGAGGGACAGGGCTCCTACGAGCAGTACTTC
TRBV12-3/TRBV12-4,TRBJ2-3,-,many,CASSGSDTQYF,TGTGCCAGCTCGGGGTCAGATACGCAGTATTTT
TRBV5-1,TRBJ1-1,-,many,CASSTGGNTEAFF,TGCGCCAGCAGCACGGGGGGGAACACTGAAGCTTTCTTT
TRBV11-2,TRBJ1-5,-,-,CASSWAQGSNQPQHF,TGTGCCAGCAGCTGGGCGCAGGGGTCCAATCAGCCCCAGCATTTT
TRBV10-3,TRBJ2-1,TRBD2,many,CAISALAGDVNEQFF,TGTGCCATCAGTGCACTAGCGGGAGATGTAAATGAGCAGTTCTTC
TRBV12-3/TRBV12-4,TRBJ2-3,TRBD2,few,CASSPGLAGANEDTQYF,TGTGCCAGCAGTCCCGGACTAGCGGGAGCCAACGAGGATACGCAGTATTTT
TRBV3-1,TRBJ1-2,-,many,CASSQDGEYGYTF,TGTGCCAGCAGCCAAGACGGGGAGTATGGCTACACCTTC
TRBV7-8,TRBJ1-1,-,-,CAGSKPGHVDPEAFF,TGTGCCGGCAGCAAGCCGGGACATGTGGATCCTGAAGCTTTCTTT
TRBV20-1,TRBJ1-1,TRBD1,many,CSAFRTGRSEYTEAFF,TGCAGTGCTTTCAGGACAGGGAGGTCGGAGTACACTGAAGCTTTCTTT
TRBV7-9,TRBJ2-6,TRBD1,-,CASSVDRGVPGANVRTF,TGTGCCAGCAGCGTGGACAGGGGCGTTCCTGGGGCCAATGTCCGGACTTTC
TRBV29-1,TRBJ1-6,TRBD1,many,CSVGTGDNSPLHF,TGCAGCGTCGGGACAGGGGATAATTCACCCCTCCACTTT
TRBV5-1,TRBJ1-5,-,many,CASSSGRDDQPQHF,TGCGCCAGCAGCTCGGGACGGGATGATCAGCCCCAGCATTTT
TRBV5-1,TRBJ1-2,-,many,CASSIGTVDKSYTF,TGCGCCAGCAGCATTGGGACTGTCGATAAGAGCTACACCTTC
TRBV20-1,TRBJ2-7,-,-,CSANPYEQYF,TGCAGTGCTAATCCCTACGAGCAGTACTTC
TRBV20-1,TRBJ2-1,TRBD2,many,CSARDPGLDYNEQFF,TGCAGTGCTAGAGATCCGGGACTAGACTACAATGAGCAGTTCTTC
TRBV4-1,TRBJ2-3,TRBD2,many,CASSTGTSGATDTQYF,TGCGCCAGCAGCACCGGGACTAGCGGTGCCACAGATACGCAGTATTTT
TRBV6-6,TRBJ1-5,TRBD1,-,CASSYPTTGVGSPQHF,TGTGCCAGCAGTTACCCGACAACAGGGGTAGGATCGCCCCAGCATTTT
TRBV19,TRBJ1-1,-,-,CASSRPRQGLQNTEAFF,TGTGCCAGTAGTCGCCCAAGGCAGGGGCTACAGAACACTGAAGCTTTCTTT
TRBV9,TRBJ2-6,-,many,CASSVNPLSSGANVLTF,TGTGCCAGCAGCGTAAACCCCTTAAGCTCTGGGGCCAACGTCCTGACTTTC
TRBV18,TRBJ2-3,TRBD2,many,CASSPGTSGTDTQYF,TGTGCCAGCTCTCCCGGGACTAGCGGAACAGATACGCAGTATTTT
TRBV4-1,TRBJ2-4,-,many,CASSFLYMTKNIQYF,TGCGCCAGCAGTTTCCTTTACATGACCAAAAACATTCAGTACTTC
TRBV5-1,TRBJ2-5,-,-,CASRIYETQYF,TGCGCCAGCAGGATTTATGAGACCCAGTACTTC
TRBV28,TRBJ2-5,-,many,CASSLGQGFGETQYF,TGTGCCAGCAGTTTAGGGCAGGGGTTCGGCGAGACCCAGTACTTC
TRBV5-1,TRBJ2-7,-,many,CASSGAGKGEQYF,TGCGCCAGCAGCGGGGCAGGGAAGGGCGAGCAGTACTTC
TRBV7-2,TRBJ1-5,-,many,CASSPDASNQPQHF,TGTGCCAGCAGCCCGGATGCTAGCAATCAGCCCCAGCATTTT
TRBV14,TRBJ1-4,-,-,CASSQVLQGLNEKLFF,TGTGCCAGCAGCCAAGTACTTCAGGGGCTTAATGAAAAACTGTTTTTT
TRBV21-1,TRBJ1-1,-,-,CASSNQHKRPVMSGNTEAFF,TGTGCCAGCAGCAACCAACACAAGCGACCGGTAATGTCGGGGAACACTGAAGCTTTCTTT
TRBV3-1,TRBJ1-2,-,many,CASSQGGSNYGYTF,TGTGCCAGCAGCCAAGGGGGGTCCAACTATGGCTACACCTTC
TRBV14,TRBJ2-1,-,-,CASSAITWGDNEQFF,TGTGCCAGCAGCGCCATCACGTGGGGGGACAATGAGCAGTTCTTC
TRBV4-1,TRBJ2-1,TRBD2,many,CASSQGGGFGRKDEQFF,TGCGCCAGCAGCCAAGGGGGGGGTTTCGGGAGGAAGGATGAGCAGTTCTTC
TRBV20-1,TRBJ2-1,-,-,CSAPLPGSVYNEQFF,TGCAGTGCCCCGCTCCCCGGGAGTGTCTACAATGAGCAGTTCTTC
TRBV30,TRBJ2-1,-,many,CAVARGNEQFF,TGTGCCGTAGCCAGGGGCAATGAGCAGTTCTTC
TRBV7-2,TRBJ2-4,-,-,CASSLGSAGAKNIQYF,TGTGCCAGCAGCTTAGGGAGCGCGGGAGCCAAAAACATTCAGTACTTC
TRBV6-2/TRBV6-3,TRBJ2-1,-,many,CASSFETGANEQFF,TGTGCCAGCAGTTTTGAGACAGGAGCCAATGAGCAGTTCTTC
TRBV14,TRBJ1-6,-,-,CASSQEGVSPLHF,TGTGCCAGCAGCCAAGAGGGGGTTTCACCCCTCCACTTT
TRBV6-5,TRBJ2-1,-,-,CASSPDGGFSYNEQFF,TGTGCCAGCAGCCCCGACGGAGGATTCTCCTACAATGAGCAGTTCTTC
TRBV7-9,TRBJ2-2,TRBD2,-,CASSFRLAGETGELFF,TGTGCCAGCAGCTTCCGACTAGCGGGAGAGACCGGGGAGCTGTTTTTT
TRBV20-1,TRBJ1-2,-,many,CSARDRAQGNSYTF,TGCAGTGCTAGAGATCGAGCACAGGGTAATAGCTACACCTTC
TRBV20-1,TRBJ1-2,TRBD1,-,CSTRDRTGNGYTF,TGCAGTACTAGAGATAGGACAGGGAATGGCTACACCTTC
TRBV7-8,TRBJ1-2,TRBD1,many,CASSLGSPGQGGGYTF,TGTGCCAGCAGCTTAGGCAGCCCGGGACAGGGCGGAGGCTACACCTTC
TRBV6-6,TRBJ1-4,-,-,CASSPGRATNEKLFF,TGTGCCAGCAGCCCAGGCCGGGCAACTAATGAAAAACTGTTTTTT
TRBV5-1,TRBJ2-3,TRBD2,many,CASSRGLLAGEDTQYF,TGCGCCAGCAGCCGAGGCCTACTAGCGGGAGAAGATACGCAGTATTTT